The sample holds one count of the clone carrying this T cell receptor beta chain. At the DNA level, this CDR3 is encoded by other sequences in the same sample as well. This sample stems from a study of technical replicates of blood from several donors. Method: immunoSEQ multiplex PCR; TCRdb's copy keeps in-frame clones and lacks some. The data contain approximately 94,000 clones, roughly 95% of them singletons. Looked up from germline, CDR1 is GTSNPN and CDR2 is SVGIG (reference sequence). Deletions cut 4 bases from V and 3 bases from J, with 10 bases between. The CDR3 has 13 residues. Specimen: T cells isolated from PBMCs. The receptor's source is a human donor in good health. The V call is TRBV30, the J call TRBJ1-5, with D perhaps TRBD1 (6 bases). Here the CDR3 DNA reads TGTGCCTGGACCGGACAGAACAATCAGCCCCAGCATTTT. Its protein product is CAWTGQNNQPQHF. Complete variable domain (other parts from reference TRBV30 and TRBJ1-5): SQTIHQWPATLVQPVGSPLSLECTVEGTSNPNLYWYRQAAGRGLQLLFYSVGIGQISSEVPQNLSASRPQDRQFILSSKKLLLSDSGFYLCAWTGQNNQPQHFGDGTRLSIL.